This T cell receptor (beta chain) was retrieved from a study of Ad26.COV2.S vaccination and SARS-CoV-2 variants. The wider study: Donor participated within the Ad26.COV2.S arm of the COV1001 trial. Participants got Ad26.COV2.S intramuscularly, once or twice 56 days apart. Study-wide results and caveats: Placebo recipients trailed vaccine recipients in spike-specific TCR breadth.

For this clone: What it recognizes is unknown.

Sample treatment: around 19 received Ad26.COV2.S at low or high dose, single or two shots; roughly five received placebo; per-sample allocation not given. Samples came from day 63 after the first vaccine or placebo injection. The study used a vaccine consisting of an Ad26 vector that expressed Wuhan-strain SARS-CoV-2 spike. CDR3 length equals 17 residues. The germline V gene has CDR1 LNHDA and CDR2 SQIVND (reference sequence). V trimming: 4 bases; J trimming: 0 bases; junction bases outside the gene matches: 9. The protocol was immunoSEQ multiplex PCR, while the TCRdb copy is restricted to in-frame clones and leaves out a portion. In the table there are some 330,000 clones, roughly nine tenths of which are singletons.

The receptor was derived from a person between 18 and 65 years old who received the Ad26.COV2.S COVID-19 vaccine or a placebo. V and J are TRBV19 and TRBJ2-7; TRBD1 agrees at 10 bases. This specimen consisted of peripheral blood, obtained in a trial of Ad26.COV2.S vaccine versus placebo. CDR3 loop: CASSSQTGTGVSYEQYF. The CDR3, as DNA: TGTGCCAGTAGTAGCCAAACCGGGACAGGGGTCTCCTACGAGCAGTACTTC.